One sample yielded the 32 T cell receptor beta chains listed below, sequenced in a study of cytomegalovirus exposure and HLA in healthy donors. Repertoires were generated with immunoSEQ multiplex PCR, while TCRdb's copy carries only in-frame clones and drops some. The profile covers 110,000 to 150,000 clones, with 89% appearing a single time and approximately 9.2% taken by the ten largest. Sequenced material: PBMCs. These receptors came from a young woman in good health and CMV-seropositive.

The genes are TRBV7-6 and TRBJ2-1, with TRBD2 identical over 8 bases. After removal of 4 bases from V and 4 bases from J, the junction contained 9 bases not matched to a gene. CDR3 length: 16 residues. The germline V gene has CDR1 SGHVS and CDR2 FNYEAQ. The DNA for the CDR3 is TGTGCCAGCAGCTGGTTGGGCGGGGGGACTTACAATGAGCAGTTCTTC. This codes for CASSWLGGGTYNEQFF. Together with reference TRBV7-6 and TRBJ2-1, the CDR3 gives the full variable domain: GAGVSQSPRYKVTKRGQDVALRCDPISGHVSLYWYRQALGQGPEFLTYFNYEAQQDKSGLPNDRFSAERPEGSISTLTIQRTEQRDSAMYRCASSWLGGGTYNEQFFGPGTRLTVL.

The V gene is TRBV5-1, the J gene TRBJ2-1; the match to TRBD1 covers 8 bases. V trimming: 4 bases; J trimming: 8 bases; junction bases outside the gene matches: 8. The germline gives CDR1 SGHRS, CDR2 YFSETQ. This CDR3 spans 14 amino acids. CDR3 residues: CASSIGQGGHEQFF. CDR3 nucleotide sequence: TGCGCCAGCAGCATCGGACAGGGAGGACATGAGCAGTTCTTC.

The rearrangement links TRBV27 to TRBJ2-1; 8 nucleotides agree with TRBD2. The CDR3 covers 15 residues. After removal of 3 bases from V and 7 bases from J, the junction contained 8 bases not matched to a gene. The germline V gene encodes CDR1 MNHEY and CDR2 SMNVEV (reference sequence). The CDR3 sequence is CASSFTGGLPNEQFF. CDR3 nucleotides: TGTGCCAGCAGTTTCACGGGGGGGCTCCCAAATGAGCAGTTCTTC.

The chain joins TRBV28 to TRBJ2-7; TRBD1 agrees at 7 bases. The V and J ends lost 5 bases and 5 bases, in that order; junction bases with no gene match: 12. This CDR3 contains 15 residues. Germline V gene lookup returns CDR1 MDHEN and CDR2 SYDVKM. The CDR3 spells CASSPPSGQLDEQYF. The CDR3 DNA is TGTGCCAGCAGTCCACCTTCGGGACAGCTCGACGAGCAGTACTTC.

The chain employs TRBV5-5 and TRBJ1-1; no reliable D call. The CDR3 is 17 amino acids. Per the germline V gene, CDR1 is SGHKS and CDR2 is YYEKEE (reference sequence). V was shortened by 3 bases and J by 0 bases, with 18 bases between the two germline ends. CDR3 DNA sequence: TGTGCCAGCAGCTCTGAGCCGACGGGTACCATGAACACTGAAGCTTTCTTT. Its translation: CASSSEPTGTMNTEAFF.

The CDR3 sequence: CASSTRTLGNQPQHF. CDR3 DNA sequence: TGTGCCAGTAGTACCAGGACTTTGGGGAATCAGCCCCAGCATTTT. The V gene is TRBV19, the J gene TRBJ1-5; D is undetermined. Germline CDR1 and CDR2: LNHDA and SQIVND (reference sequence). CDR3 length equals 15 residues. V gave up 4 bases and J gave up 4 bases, with 14 bases separating them.

The chain combines TRBV7-3 with TRBJ2-5, with 8 bases aligning to TRBD1. Trimming cost V 5 bases and J 0 bases; bases outside gene matches: 2. The CDR3 is 14 amino acids. Germline V gene sequence: CDR1 SGHTA, CDR2 FQGTGA. In DNA, the CDR3 is TGTGCCAGCAGCCGGGACAGGTACCAAGAGACCCAGTACTTC. It codes for CASSRDRYQETQYF.

This clone was recorded only once. The rearrangement joins TRBV4-1 to TRBJ1-1, with D unclear. The CDR3 extends over 13 amino acids. CDR1 and CDR2 from the germline V gene are MGHRA and YSYEKL. Trimming took 0 bases from V and 7 from J, leaving 9 bases between them. CDR3 DNA sequence: TGCGCCAGCAGCCAAGATGGTCAGGATGAAGCTTTCTTT. The encoded protein is CASSQDGQDEAFF.

The V call is TRBV4-1, the J call TRBJ1-2; possibly TRBD1 for D (6 bases). Trimming left V 2 bases short and J 6 bases short, with 13 bases between. The CDR3 loop spans 14 amino acids. The V gene's germline CDR1 is MGHRA and CDR2 YSYEKL. The CDR3, as DNA: TGCGCCAGCAGCCAACCAGGGGTAGTGGATGGCTACACCTTC. Residues: CASSQPGVVDGYTF.

This chain uses TRBV6-5 with TRBJ2-5, with TRBD1 as a possible D gene (6 bases). V was cut by 6 bases and J by 2 bases, with 13 bases left in between. Germline V gene sequence: CDR1 MNHEY, CDR2 SVGAGI. The CDR3 totals 14 residues. CDR3 sequence (DNA): TGTGCCAGCAGCCGACTTGGACAGCAAGAGACCCAGTACTTC. This gives the protein CASSRLGQQETQYF.

The chain combines TRBV28 with TRBJ2-7, with 7 bases that match TRBD1. The CDR3 has 14 residues. Germline assignment: CDR1 MDHEN and CDR2 SYDVKM. J lost 7 bases, V lost 8 bases, and 14 bases had no gene match. The CDR3 loop reads CASLDDRATGEQYF. CDR3 DNA sequence: TGTGCCAGCTTAGACGACAGGGCTACAGGGGAGCAGTACTTC.

V gene TRBV9 combines with J gene TRBJ2-7, with 7 bases aligning to TRBD1. This CDR3 has 15 residues. Germline assignment: CDR1 SGDLS and CDR2 YYNGEE. Trimming removed 0 bases from V and 2 bases from J; junction bases left unmatched: 5. Written as DNA, the CDR3 is TGTGCCAGCAGCGTAGATCCGGGACAGCCCTACGAGCAGTACTTC. This translates into CASSVDPGQPYEQYF.

The chain has TRBV2 and TRBJ2-2; D is possibly TRBD1 (6 bases). Germline V gene data show CDR1 as SNHLY and CDR2 as FYNNEI. Trimming pared 8 bases from V and 3 bases from J, leaving 19 bases between. The length of the CDR3 is 16 residues. The CDR3: CASLPTGRVDTGELFF. The CDR3 bases are TGTGCCAGCCTTCCGACAGGACGCGTCGACACCGGGGAGCTGTTTTTT.

The chain employs TRBV7-3 and TRBJ2-3; no clear D. The CDR3 covers 12 residues. Trimming took 6 bases from V and 6 from J, leaving 10 bases between them. CDR1 is SGHTA, CDR2 FQGTGA, per germline. The CDR3 DNA reads TGTGCCAGCAGTCCCCCCCCGGATACGCAGTATTTT. This encodes CASSPPPDTQYF.

The chain couples TRBV9 to TRBJ1-5; D is unresolved. Germline V lookup: CDR1 SGDLS, CDR2 YYNGEE. The CDR3 totals 15 residues. V shed 0 bases and J shed 0 bases, with 7 bases lying between them. The CDR3: CASSVDGGSNQPQHF. As DNA, the CDR3 is TGTGCCAGCAGCGTAGATGGAGGTAGCAATCAGCCCCAGCATTTT.

The genes are TRBV28 and TRBJ2-5; a possible D gene is TRBD2 (6 bases). The CDR3 extends over 16 amino acids. CDR1 MDHEN and CDR2 SYDVKM come from the germline V gene. The V end was cut by 10 bases, the J end by 5 bases, with 26 bases between. CDR3 bases: TGTGCCACCGGATCAGCCGCTAAGCTAGCGATGGAGACCCAGTACTTC. Encoded protein: CATGSAAKLAMETQYF. The whole variable domain, remainder taken from reference TRBV28 and TRBJ2-5, is DVKVTQSSRYLVKRTGEKVFLECVQDMDHENMFWYRQDPGLGLRLIYFSYDVKMKEKGDIPEGYSVSREKKERFSLILESASTNQTSMYLCATGSAAKLAMETQYFGPGTRLLVL.

The chain combines TRBV30 with TRBJ1-4; 8 nucleotides agree with TRBD1. CDR3 length equals 14 residues. After removal of 4 bases from V and 7 bases from J, the junction contained 8 bases not matched to a gene. The germline gives CDR1 GTSNPN, CDR2 SVGIG (reference sequence). Here the CDR3 reads CAWNLDRGVEKLFF. CDR3 in DNA: TGTGCCTGGAATCTTGACAGGGGTGTTGAAAAACTGTTTTTT.

The chain carries TRBV6-1 and TRBJ2-7, with a tentative D call TRBD1 (5 bases). Germline CDR1 is MNHNS and CDR2 is SASEGT. Trimming pared 6 bases from V and 3 bases from J, leaving 12 bases between. The CDR3 is 13 amino acids. CDR3 DNA sequence: TGTGCCAGCAGCGACAGATTATTCTACGAGCAGTACTTC. Amino acids: CASSDRLFYEQYF.

This sequence joins TRBV30 and TRBJ1-1, with 9 positions matching TRBD1. V was clipped by 2 bases and J by 7 bases; unmatched bases: 8. The CDR3 sequence is 14 residues long. Per germline, CDR1 GTSNPN and CDR2 SVGIG (reference sequence). The CDR3 bases are TGTGCCTGGAGTTCAGGACAGGGGCTCAATGAAGCTTTCTTT. Its protein is CAWSSGQGLNEAFF.

This chain uses TRBV15 with TRBJ1-6; D is perhaps TRBD1 (5 bases). The V gene's germline CDR1 is LNHNV and CDR2 YYDKDF (reference sequence). The CDR3 loop spans 14 amino acids. Trimming cost V 0 bases and J 14 bases, with 14 bases left between them. The CDR3 protein is CATSRDPQRQTLHF. The DNA of the CDR3 is TGTGCCACCAGCAGAGATCCCCAGAGACAGACCCTCCACTTT.

This clone was observed a few times. For the CDR3, the DNA is TGCGCCAGCAGCTTGGCCAGGGAAGGGCTGGTCCACGAGCAGTACTTC. Its translation is CASSLAREGLVHEQYF. This chain connects TRBV5-1 to TRBJ2-7; the D gene is possibly TRBD1 (5 bases). The CDR3 contains 16 residues. Deletions cut 0 bases from V and 5 bases from J, with 18 bases between. Germline values: CDR1 SGHRS, CDR2 YFSETQ.

The chain couples TRBV18 to TRBJ2-7, with D perhaps TRBD1 (6 bases). The CDR3 spans 14 residues. Trimming took off 3 bases at V and 3 bases at J, with 12 bases between the two ends. Germline V gene lookup returns CDR1 KGHSH and CDR2 LQKENI. This CDR3 reads CASSPQGFGYEQYF. The CDR3 bases are TGTGCCAGCTCACCTCAGGGGTTCGGCTACGAGCAGTACTTC.

This chain links TRBV28 with TRBJ2-7, with D tentatively TRBD2 (5 bases). The V gene lost 6 bases and the J gene lost 2 bases, with 17 bases spanning the gap. The CDR3 totals 15 residues. Germline lookup yields CDR1 MDHEN and CDR2 SYDVKM. CDR3 region: CASRGLFSYPYEQYF. CDR3 DNA sequence: TGTGCCAGCAGAGGACTCTTCTCCTACCCCTACGAGCAGTACTTC.

In this sample, this clone turned up a few times. The chain links TRBV2 to TRBJ2-7, with 7 bases matching TRBD2. CDR3 length: 13 residues. Per the germline V gene, CDR1 is SNHLY and CDR2 is FYNNEI. V was pared by 9 bases and J by 3 bases, with 8 bases of the junction left unmatched. This CDR3 reads CARGTGGSYEQYF. The CDR3 DNA is TGTGCCAGGGGGACGGGGGGAAGCTACGAGCAGTACTTC.

The chain couples TRBV30 to TRBJ1-1; D gene uncertain. Looked up from germline, CDR1 is GTSNPN and CDR2 is SVGIG (reference sequence). CDR3 length: 13 amino acids. V was cut by 0 bases and J by 7 bases, with 12 bases left in between. The CDR3 region is CAWSVSFTDEAFF. The DNA of the CDR3 is TGTGCCTGGAGTGTCTCATTCACAGATGAAGCTTTCTTT.

The CDR3: CARRVRDGVNSPLHF. In DNA form, the CDR3 reads TGTGCCAGGCGGGTGCGAGACGGAGTTAATTCACCCCTCCACTTT. The rearrangement uses TRBV28 and TRBJ1-6; D uncertain. The CDR3 consists of 15 residues. V shed 9 bases and J shed 6 bases, with 18 bases lying between them. Germline V gene sequence: CDR1 MDHEN, CDR2 SYDVKM.

This chain uses TRBV18 with TRBJ1-3; no reliable D call. The CDR3 consists of 16 residues. The germline gives CDR1 KGHSH, CDR2 LQKENI. V was pared by 3 bases and J by 4 bases, with 16 bases between. The CDR3 here is CASSPSTEGPGNTIYF. CDR3 sequence (DNA): TGTGCCAGCTCACCTTCTACCGAGGGCCCCGGAAACACCATATATTTT.

This chain links TRBV9 with TRBJ2-7; 9 nucleotides match TRBD1. Trimming removed 3 bases from V and 0 bases from J; junction bases left unmatched: 7. Per the germline V gene, CDR1 is SGDLS and CDR2 is YYNGEE. The CDR3 has 16 residues. CDR3 in amino acids: CASSEGDRAISYEQYF. CDR3 DNA: TGTGCCAGCAGCGAGGGGGACAGGGCGATCTCCTACGAGCAGTACTTC.

The genes are TRBV9 and TRBJ2-7; 9 positions match TRBD1. Germline V gene sequence: CDR1 SGDLS, CDR2 YYNGEE. The CDR3 spans 16 residues. Germline trimming cut 4 bases from V and 7 bases from J; bases unmatched to any gene: 15. The CDR3: CASSTGGAIHREEQYF. DNA for the CDR3: TGTGCCAGCAGCACAGGGGGCGCTATCCATCGGGAAGAGCAGTACTTC.

J is TRBJ2-2 and V is TRBV5-1; D gene ambiguous. Per the germline V gene, CDR1 is SGHRS and CDR2 is YFSETQ. The CDR3 has 16 residues. Deletions cut 5 bases from V and 1 base from J, with 15 bases between. The CDR3 region is CASSLTSGRNTGELFF. The CDR3 nucleotides are TGCGCCAGCAGTCTAACTTCAGGTCGGAACACCGGGGAGCTGTTTTTT.

The J gene is TRBJ1-1, the V gene TRBV7-9; perhaps TRBD1 as D (5 bases). V was clipped by 1 base and J by 6 bases, with 15 bases between them. Germline loops: CDR1 SEHNR, CDR2 FQNEAQ (reference sequence). The CDR3 consists of 15 residues. CDR3: CASSLVSAGSPEAFF. In nucleotides, the CDR3 is TGTGCCAGCAGCTTAGTCTCGGCAGGGTCACCTGAAGCTTTCTTT.

This clone was observed a single time. J is TRBJ2-5 and V is TRBV6-5; TRBD1 matches 10 bases. From germline, CDR1 is MNHEY and CDR2 SVGAGI. Losses at the gene ends were 6 bases for V and 5 bases for J; bases not matched to a gene: 6. The CDR3 totals 14 residues. For the CDR3, the DNA is TGTGCCAGCAGCCTAGACAGGGGGCGGGAGACCCAGTACTTC. Its protein is CASSLDRGRETQYF.